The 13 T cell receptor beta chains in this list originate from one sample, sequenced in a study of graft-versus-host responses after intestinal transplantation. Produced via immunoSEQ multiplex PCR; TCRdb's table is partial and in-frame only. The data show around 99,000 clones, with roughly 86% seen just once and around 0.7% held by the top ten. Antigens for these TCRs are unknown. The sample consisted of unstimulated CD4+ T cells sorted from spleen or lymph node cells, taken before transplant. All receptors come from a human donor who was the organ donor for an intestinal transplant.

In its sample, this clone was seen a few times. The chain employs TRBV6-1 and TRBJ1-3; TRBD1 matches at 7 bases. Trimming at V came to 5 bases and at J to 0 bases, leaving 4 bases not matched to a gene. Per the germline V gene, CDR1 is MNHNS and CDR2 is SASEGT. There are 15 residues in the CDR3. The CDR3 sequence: CASSPGDSSGNTIYF. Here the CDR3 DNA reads TGTGCCAGCAGTCCGGGGGACAGCTCTGGAAACACCATATATTTT.

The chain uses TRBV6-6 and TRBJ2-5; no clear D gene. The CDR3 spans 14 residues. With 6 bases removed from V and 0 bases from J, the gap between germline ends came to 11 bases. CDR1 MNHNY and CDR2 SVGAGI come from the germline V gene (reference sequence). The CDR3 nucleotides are TGTGCCAGCAGCGCGCAGGAGTACCAAGAGACCCAGTACTTC. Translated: CASSAQEYQETQYF.

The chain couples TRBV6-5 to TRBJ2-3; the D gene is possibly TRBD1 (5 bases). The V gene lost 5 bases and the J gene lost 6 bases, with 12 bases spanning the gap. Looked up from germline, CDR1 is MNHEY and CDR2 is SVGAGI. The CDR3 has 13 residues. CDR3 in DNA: TGTGCCAGCAGTGCTACAGGTTCGGATACGCAGTATTTT. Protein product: CASSATGSDTQYF.

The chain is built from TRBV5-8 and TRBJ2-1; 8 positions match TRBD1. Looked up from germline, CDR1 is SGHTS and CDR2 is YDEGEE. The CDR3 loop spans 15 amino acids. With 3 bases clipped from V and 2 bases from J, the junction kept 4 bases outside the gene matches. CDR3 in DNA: TGTGCCAGCAGCTGGACAGGGAGGACCTACAATGAGCAGTTCTTC. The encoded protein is CASSWTGRTYNEQFF.

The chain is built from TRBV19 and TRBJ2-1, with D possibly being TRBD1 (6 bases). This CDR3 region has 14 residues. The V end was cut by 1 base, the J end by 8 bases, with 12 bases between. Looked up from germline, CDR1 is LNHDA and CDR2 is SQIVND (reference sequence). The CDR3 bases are TGTGCCAGTAGTATAGGTCAGGGGTGGGATGAGCAGTTCTTC. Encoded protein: CASSIGQGWDEQFF.

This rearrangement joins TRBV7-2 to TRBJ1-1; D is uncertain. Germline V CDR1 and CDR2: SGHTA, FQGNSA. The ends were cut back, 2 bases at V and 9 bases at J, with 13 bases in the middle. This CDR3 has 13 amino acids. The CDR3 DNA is TGTGCCAGCAGCTTACCCCACCTCATGAAAGCTTTCTTT. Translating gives CASSLPHLMKAFF.

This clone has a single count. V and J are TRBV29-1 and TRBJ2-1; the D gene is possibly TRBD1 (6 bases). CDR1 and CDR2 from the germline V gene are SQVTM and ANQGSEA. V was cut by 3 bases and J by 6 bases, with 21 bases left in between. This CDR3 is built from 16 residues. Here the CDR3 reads CSVEPRKRTASNEQFF. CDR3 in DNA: TGCAGCGTTGAGCCACGTAAAAGGACAGCTTCCAATGAGCAGTTCTTC.

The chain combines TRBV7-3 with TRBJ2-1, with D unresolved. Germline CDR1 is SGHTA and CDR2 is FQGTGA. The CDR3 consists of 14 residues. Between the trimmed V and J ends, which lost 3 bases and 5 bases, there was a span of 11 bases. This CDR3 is CASSFGNQNNEQFF. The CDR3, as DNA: TGTGCCAGCAGCTTTGGTAATCAAAACAATGAGCAGTTCTTC. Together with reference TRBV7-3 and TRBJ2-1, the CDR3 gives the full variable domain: GAGVSQTPSNKVTEKGKYVELRCDPISGHTALYWYRQSLGQGPEFLIYFQGTGAADDSGLPNDRFFAVRPEGSVSTLKIQRTERGDSAVYLCASSFGNQNNEQFFGPGTRLTVL.

The CDR3 loop is CASSDRTSTDTQYF. Written as DNA, the CDR3 is TGCGCCAGCAGTGACAGAACTTCTACAGATACGCAGTATTTT. The chain uses TRBV10-1 and TRBJ2-3; no definite D call. The CDR3 covers 14 residues. Germline V gives CDR1 WNHNN, CDR2 SYGVQD (reference sequence). Trimming took off 3 bases at V and 3 bases at J, with 10 bases between the two ends.

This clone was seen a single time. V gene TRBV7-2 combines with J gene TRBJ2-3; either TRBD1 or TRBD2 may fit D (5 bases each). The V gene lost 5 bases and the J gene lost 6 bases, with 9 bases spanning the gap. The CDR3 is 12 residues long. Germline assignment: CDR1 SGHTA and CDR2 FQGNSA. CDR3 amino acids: CASSLREDTQYF. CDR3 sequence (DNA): TGTGCCAGCAGCCTCAGGGAGGATACGCAGTATTTT.

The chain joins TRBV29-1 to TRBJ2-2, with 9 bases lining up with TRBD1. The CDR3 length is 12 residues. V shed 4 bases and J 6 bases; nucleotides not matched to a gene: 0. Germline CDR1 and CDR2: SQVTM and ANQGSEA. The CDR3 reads CSVGQGAGELFF. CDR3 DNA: TGCAGCGTTGGACAGGGGGCCGGGGAGCTGTTTTTT.

The CDR3 loop reads CASSPRGSGANVLTF. The CDR3 DNA follows: TGTGCCAGCTCTCCCCGTGGGTCTGGGGCCAACGTCCTGACTTTC. The J gene is TRBJ2-6, the V gene TRBV5-4; D gene uncertain. The CDR3 is 15 residues long. From germline, CDR1 is SGHNT and CDR2 YYREEE (reference sequence). V gave up 7 bases and J gave up 1 base, with 12 bases separating them.

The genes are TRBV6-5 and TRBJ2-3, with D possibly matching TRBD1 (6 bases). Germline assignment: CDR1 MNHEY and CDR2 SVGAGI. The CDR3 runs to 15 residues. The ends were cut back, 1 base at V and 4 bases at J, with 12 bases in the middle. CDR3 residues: CASSYYGRGADTQYF. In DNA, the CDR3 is TGTGCCAGCAGTTACTATGGCAGGGGTGCAGATACGCAGTATTTT.